This entry concerns a single T cell receptor beta chain. This entry belongs to a study of technical replicates of blood from a handful of donors. TCRdb's table, derived via immunoSEQ multiplex PCR, lists solely in-frame clones and lacks some. The sample includes approximately 97,000 clones, roughly 95% of them seen just once. From germline, CDR1 is MGHRA and CDR2 YSYEKL. Trimming removed 0 bases from V and 6 bases from J; junction bases left unmatched: 7. The CDR3 runs to 15 residues. The sample consisted of T cells isolated from PBMCs. The rearrangement links TRBV4-1 to TRBJ2-7, with TRBD1 matching 8 bases. The sequence was obtained from a human donor in good health. CDR3 loop: CASSQEPTGTGEQYF. In nucleotides, the CDR3 is TGCGCCAGCAGCCAAGAACCGACAGGGACAGGCGAGCAGTACTTC.